The 17 T cell receptor beta chains below come from one sample, sequenced in a study of cytomegalovirus exposure and HLA in healthy donors. PCR amplification relied on 60 Vbeta primers (plus 13 Jbeta primers). The protocol was immunoSEQ multiplex PCR, while the TCRdb copy is restricted to in-frame clones and leaves out a portion. Recorded here are about 110,000 clones; the top ten clones represent around 4%. Sequences were obtained from PBMCs. The receptors come from a man aged 18-30 years in good health and CMV-seronegative.

This chain links TRBV29-1 with TRBJ2-5; TRBD1 matches at 9 bases. The end of the DNA aligns better with TRBJ2-7, so the J call may be wrong. Germline values: CDR1 SQVTM, CDR2 ANQGSEA. The CDR3 sequence is 12 residues long. Written as DNA, the CDR3 is TGCAGCGTGGGACAGGGAGACTACGAGCAGTACTTC. This codes for CSVGQGDYEQYF.

This rearrangement joins TRBV9 to TRBJ2-2; 8 bases map to TRBD1. The CDR3 has 17 amino acids. V shed 4 bases, J shed 5 bases, and the junction held 13 bases outside the gene matches. Germline CDR1 and CDR2: SGDLS and YYNGEE. This chain's CDR3 is CASSPQQGEVVTGELFF. The CDR3 DNA is TGTGCCAGCAGCCCCCAACAGGGGGAGGTAGTAACCGGGGAGCTGTTTTTT.

The V and J genes are TRBV19 and TRBJ2-5, with a tentative D call TRBD2 (5 bases). Deletions cut 4 bases from V and 0 bases from J, with 15 bases between. CDR1 and CDR2 (germline): LNHDA, SQIVND (reference sequence). This CDR3 is 16 amino acids long. The CDR3 DNA is TGTGCCAGTAGTACCCACCTTATGCGGGACCAAGAGACCCAGTACTTC. Its translation is CASSTHLMRDQETQYF.

The chain couples TRBV7-6 to TRBJ2-7; D might be TRBD1 (5 bases). V dropped 6 bases and J dropped 0 bases, with 18 bases sitting between them. This CDR3 region has 16 residues. Germline CDR1 and CDR2: SGHVS and FNYEAQ. The CDR3 DNA follows: TGTGCCAGCAGTAGAGCTTCGGCAGGGATCTCCTACGAGCAGTACTTC. Its protein product is CASSRASAGISYEQYF.

The chain combines TRBV14 with TRBJ2-3; TRBD2 matches at 13 bases. This CDR3 is 19 amino acids long. The V gene's germline CDR1 is SGHDN and CDR2 FVKESK. With 1 base clipped from V and 1 base from J, the junction kept 8 bases outside the gene matches. The CDR3 region has the DNA TGTGCCAGCAGCCAAGGAGGACTAGCGGGAGCGTGGGGCACAGATACGCAGTATTTT. This gives the protein CASSQGGLAGAWGTDTQYF.

The chain employs TRBV7-9 and TRBJ1-5; no firm D call. V lost 1 base, J lost 4 bases, and 5 bases lay in between. The germline gives CDR1 SEHNR, CDR2 FQNEAQ (reference sequence). The CDR3 spans 13 residues. The CDR3 spells CASSLDKNQPQHF. CDR3 coding DNA: TGTGCCAGCAGCTTAGACAAAAATCAGCCCCAGCATTTT.

The chain employs TRBV4-1 and TRBJ2-1; D might be TRBD2 (6 bases). The CDR3 is made up of 14 amino acids. With 4 bases removed from V and 9 bases from J, the gap between germline ends came to 16 bases. Germline V CDR1 and CDR2: MGHRA, YSYEKL. The CDR3 DNA sequence: TGCGCCAGCAGCCTGCAGGGTGCGGGAAGTGAGCAGTTCTTC. Translated, it gives CASSLQGAGSEQFF.

The chain links TRBV28 to TRBJ1-2, with D unresolved. The length of the CDR3 is 11 residues. Germline CDR1 MDHEN, CDR2 SYDVKM. Trimming removed 7 bases from V and 1 base from J, with 4 bases in between. The chain's CDR3 is CASMSNYGYTF. DNA for the CDR3: TGTGCCAGCATGAGTAACTATGGCTACACCTTC.

The chain couples TRBV5-3 to TRBJ1-2; no definite D call. Being an ORF, TRBV5-3 has a function that is uncertain. Trimming took off 4 bases at V and 7 bases at J, with 32 bases between the two ends. The CDR3 runs 19 residues. The CDR3 loop is CARSGGYPEVPPALRGYTF. CDR3 sequence (DNA): TGTGCCAGAAGCGGCGGCTACCCGGAGGTTCCCCCGGCGTTGCGTGGCTACACCTTC.

The genes are TRBV9 and TRBJ2-1; 8 nucleotides match TRBD1. After removal of 0 bases from V and 6 bases from J, the junction contained 5 bases not matched to a gene. Looked up from germline, CDR1 is SGDLS and CDR2 is YYNGEE. This CDR3 spans 15 amino acids. As DNA, the CDR3 is TGTGCCAGCAGCGTAGTGACAGGGGCCTTCAATGAGCAGTTCTTC. Translated, it gives CASSVVTGAFNEQFF.

This chain links TRBV9 with TRBJ2-1, with 13 bases lining up with TRBD2. V was pared by 3 bases and J by 7 bases, with 10 bases of the junction left unmatched. This CDR3 spans 17 amino acids. Looked up from germline, CDR1 is SGDLS and CDR2 is YYNGEE. The CDR3 nucleotides are TGTGCCAGCAGCGCCGGGACTAGCGGGGCCACGAGGAATGAGCAGTTCTTC. Translating gives CASSAGTSGATRNEQFF.

The chain links TRBV27 to TRBJ2-2, with TRBD1 matching 7 bases. The V gene's germline CDR1 is MNHEY and CDR2 SMNVEV (reference sequence). This CDR3 contains 14 residues. Trimming at V came to 6 bases and at J to 1 base, leaving 2 bases not matched to a gene. CDR3 loop: CASRWDRNTGELFF. The CDR3, as DNA: TGTGCCAGCAGATGGGACAGGAACACCGGGGAGCTGTTTTTT.

The genes are TRBV10-1 and TRBJ1-1, with D tentatively TRBD1 (6 bases). V lost 7 bases and J 3 bases, leaving 12 bases between the germline ends. CDR1 and CDR2 from the germline V gene are WNHNN and SYGVQD (reference sequence). This CDR3 spans 13 amino acids. CDR3 sequence (DNA): TGCGCCAGCAAAGAGGGGGAAGACACTGAAGCTTTCTTT. Translating gives CASKEGEDTEAFF.

This chain links TRBV5-6 with TRBJ2-7, with a possible D match to TRBD2 (6 bases). V was shortened by 4 bases and J by 0 bases, with 14 bases between the two germline ends. This CDR3 has 15 amino acids. Germline assignment: CDR1 SGHDT and CDR2 YYEEEE. CDR3 in amino acids: CASSGGGGHSYEQYF. In DNA form, the CDR3 reads TGTGCCAGCAGCGGGGGAGGAGGACACTCCTACGAGCAGTACTTC.

V and J are TRBV12-5 and TRBJ2-5; 7 bases are a match to TRBD1. Germline V gene sequence: CDR1 LGHNT, CDR2 FRNRAP. With V trimmed by 5 bases and J by 5 bases, 11 bases remained unmatched. The CDR3 contains 15 residues. The CDR3 reads CASGQPTGVGETQYF. CDR3 nucleotides: TGTGCTAGTGGTCAGCCTACAGGGGTTGGGGAGACCCAGTACTTC.

This chain connects TRBV28 to TRBJ2-4; D is perhaps TRBD1 (6 bases). CDR1 and CDR2 (germline): MDHEN, SYDVKM. The germline V and J ends were trimmed by 5 bases and 7 bases, with 15 bases remaining between them. The CDR3 has 14 amino acids. The CDR3: CASSHQGFSNIQYF. CDR3 sequence (DNA): TGTGCCAGCAGTCACCAGGGGTTCAGTAACATTCAGTACTTC.

The chain uses TRBV25-1 and TRBJ2-1, with TRBD2 identical over 9 bases. Per germline, CDR1 MGHDK and CDR2 SYGVNS. The J segment lost 9 bases and the V segment lost 2 bases, leaving 11 bases of the junction unmatched. The CDR3 extends over 16 amino acids. The CDR3 reads CASSERGELAGSEQFF. DNA of the CDR3: TGTGCCAGCAGTGAACGGGGTGAGCTAGCGGGAAGTGAGCAGTTCTTC.